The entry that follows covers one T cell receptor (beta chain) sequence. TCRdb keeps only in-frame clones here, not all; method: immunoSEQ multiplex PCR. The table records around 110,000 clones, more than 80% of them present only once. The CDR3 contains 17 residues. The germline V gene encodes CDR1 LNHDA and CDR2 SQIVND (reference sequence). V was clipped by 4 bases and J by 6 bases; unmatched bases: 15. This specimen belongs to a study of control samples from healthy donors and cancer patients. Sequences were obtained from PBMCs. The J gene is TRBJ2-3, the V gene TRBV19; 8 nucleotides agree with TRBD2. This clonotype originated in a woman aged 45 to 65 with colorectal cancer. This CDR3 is CASSTLRVSGSGDTQYF. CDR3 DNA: TGTGCCAGTAGTACCTTACGCGTGAGCGGGAGCGGGGATACGCAGTATTTT. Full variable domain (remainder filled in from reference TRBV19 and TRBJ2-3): DGGITQSPKYLFRKEGQNVTLSCEQNLNHDAMYWYRQDPGQGLRLIYYSQIVNDFQKGDIAEGYSVSREKKESFPLTVTSAQKNPTAFYLCASSTLRVSGSGDTQYFGPGTRLTVL.